Presented here are 20 T cell receptor beta chains from one specimen sequenced in a study of technical replicates of blood from a handful of donors. Here immunoSEQ multiplex PCR was the method, and the copy in TCRdb shows in-frame clones only, minus some. The sample includes about 66,000 clones, around 87% seen only once; the top ten take just over 4.5%. The sample taken for sequencing was PBMCs. The receptor source for this set is a human donor in good health. Some clones in this sample may be carry-over from other donors' samples.

V and J are TRBV7-7 and TRBJ2-3; 9 positions agree with TRBD2. Germline V gives CDR1 SSHAT, CDR2 FNYEAQ (reference sequence). The CDR3 totals 18 residues. J lost 0 bases, V lost 5 bases, and 12 bases had no gene match. The CDR3 bases are TGTGCCAGCAGCCAAAGACTAGCGGTCCAGGGGAGCACAGATACGCAGTATTTT. Amino acids: CASSQRLAVQGSTDTQYF. The variable domain in full, with the rest retrieved from reference TRBV7-7 and TRBJ2-3, is GAGVSQSPRYKVTKRGQDVTLRCDPISSHATLYWYQQALGQGPEFLTYFNYEAQPDKSGLPSDRFSAERPEGSISTLTIQRTEQRDSAMYRCASSQRLAVQGSTDTQYFGPGTRLTVL.

The J gene is TRBJ2-7, the V gene TRBV5-4, with D possibly being TRBD1 (5 bases). V was clipped by 4 bases and J by 3 bases, with 20 bases between them. CDR3 size: 16 residues. Germline lookup yields CDR1 SGHNT and CDR2 YYREEE (reference sequence). The CDR3 DNA is TGTGCCAGCAGCGCAGGGCGGACCAATCACCTCTACGAGCAGTACTTC. Translation gives CASSAGRTNHLYEQYF.

The V call is TRBV4-3, the J call TRBJ2-7; 7 nucleotides align to TRBD2. The V gene's germline CDR1 is LGHNA and CDR2 YSLEER. This CDR3 contains 14 residues. The trim removed 0 bases at V and 6 bases at J, leaving 5 bases unmatched. CDR3 DNA: TGCGCCAGCAGCCAAGAACGAGCGGGGTTCGAGCAGTACTTC. It translates to CASSQERAGFEQYF.

This clone has only one observation. The chain employs TRBV7-9 and TRBJ2-1; 7 positions match TRBD2. Trimming cost V 1 base and J 8 bases; bases outside gene matches: 14. The CDR3 spans 17 residues. The germline gives CDR1 SEHNR, CDR2 FQNEAQ (reference sequence). CDR3 sequence reads: CASSLGSAGVRADEQFF. In DNA, the CDR3 is TGTGCCAGCAGCTTAGGGTCGGCGGGAGTACGGGCGGATGAGCAGTTCTTC. The whole variable domain, remainder taken from reference TRBV7-9 and TRBJ2-1, is DTGVSQNPRHKITKRGQNVTFRCDPISEHNRLYWYRQTLGQGPEFLTYFQNEAQLEKSRLLSDRFSAERPKGSFSTLEIQRTEQGDSAMYLCASSLGSAGVRADEQFFGPGTRLTVL.

The chain links TRBV7-9 to TRBJ2-1; TRBD2 agrees at 9 bases. Trimming cost V 2 bases and J 8 bases; bases outside gene matches: 10. This CDR3 is built from 16 residues. CDR1 and CDR2 (germline): SEHNR, FQNEAQ (reference sequence). The CDR3 nucleotides read TGTGCCAGCAGCTTAACACTAGCGGGCGCTCGCGATGAGCAGTTCTTC. Encoded protein: CASSLTLAGARDEQFF.

CDR3 sequence: CASSLQQQGGTNYGYTF. The DNA for the CDR3 is TGTGCCAGCAGTTTACAACAACAGGGGGGTACTAACTATGGCTACACCTTC. J is TRBJ1-2 and V is TRBV28; 8 bases are shared with TRBD1. CDR3 length: 17 residues. Germline assignment: CDR1 MDHEN and CDR2 SYDVKM. J was trimmed by 0 bases and V by 2 bases; bases with no gene match: 8.

The V gene is TRBV6-5, the J gene TRBJ2-7, with D unresolved. V lost 2 bases, J lost 3 bases, and 8 bases lay in between. Germline V gene lookup returns CDR1 MNHEY and CDR2 SVGAGI. The CDR3 covers 13 residues. CDR3 DNA sequence: TGTGCCAGCAGTTACGGGCAGTTCTACGAGCAGTACTTC. Its protein is CASSYGQFYEQYF.

This clone has only a few counts. This chain links TRBV5-1 with TRBJ2-3, with TRBD2 identical over 9 bases. Trimming at V came to 0 bases and at J to 6 bases, leaving 8 bases not matched to a gene. Germline CDR1 reads SGHRS; CDR2 reads YFSETQ. The CDR3 is 16 residues long. This CDR3 reads CASSLALVAGADTQYF. Written as DNA, the CDR3 is TGCGCCAGCAGCTTGGCCTTGGTAGCGGGGGCGGATACGCAGTATTTT.

The chain is built from TRBV15 and TRBJ2-5; no firm D call. Germline CDR1 and CDR2: LNHNV and YYDKDF (reference sequence). Trimming took 1 base from V and 2 from J, leaving 17 bases between them. The CDR3 has 17 amino acids. CDR3 coding DNA: TGTGCCACCAGCAGAGCCCGTGATGGCGGCTATCAAGAGACCCAGTACTTC. It specifies CATSRARDGGYQETQYF.

The chain recombines TRBV7-2 with TRBJ1-1; 7 bases are a match to TRBD1. Germline lookup yields CDR1 SGHTA and CDR2 FQGNSA. The CDR3 is made up of 13 amino acids. Germline trimming cut 1 base from V and 10 bases from J; bases unmatched to any gene: 6. In DNA, the CDR3 is TGTGCCAGCAGCTTAGAAGGGGGCGCAGGAGCTTTCTTT. It encodes CASSLEGGAGAFF.

The J gene is TRBJ1-2, the V gene TRBV29-1; D unresolved. The CDR3 contains 14 residues. Trimming shortened V by 4 bases and J by 1 base, and 13 bases separated the two germline ends. The germline V gene has CDR1 SQVTM and CDR2 ANQGSEA. DNA of the CDR3: TGCAGCGTTGGAACCCCTGGGCGTAACTATGGCTACACCTTC. Translating it yields CSVGTPGRNYGYTF.

The chain recombines TRBV5-4 with TRBJ2-1; TRBD2 agrees at 13 bases. CDR3 length equals 19 residues. Germline trimming cut 0 bases from V and 9 bases from J; bases unmatched to any gene: 15. The germline V gene encodes CDR1 SGHNT and CDR2 YYREEE (reference sequence). Written as DNA, the CDR3 is TGTGCCAGCAGCTTGGCCGCGAAACTACTAGCGGGGGGGCCTGGTGAGCAGTTCTTC. As protein: CASSLAAKLLAGGPGEQFF.

The V call is TRBV5-1, the J call TRBJ1-6; no clear D gene. This CDR3 has 16 residues. V was cut by 4 bases and J by 3 bases, with 14 bases left in between. Per germline, CDR1 SGHRS and CDR2 YFSETQ. CDR3 bases: TGCGCCAGCAGCCGGGGTGATGAAGGCTATAATTCACCCCTCCACTTT. This translates into CASSRGDEGYNSPLHF.

The chain links TRBV11-2 to TRBJ2-2; D gene unclear. CDR3 length: 13 amino acids. V lost 8 bases and J lost 7, with 14 bases in between. Germline values: CDR1 SGHAT, CDR2 FQNNGV. The CDR3 spells CASARGALGELFF. In DNA form, the CDR3 reads TGTGCCAGCGCAAGAGGAGCCCTCGGGGAGCTGTTTTTT. Full variable domain (remainder filled in from reference TRBV11-2 and TRBJ2-2): EAGVAQSPRYKIIEKRQSVAFWCNPISGHATLYWYQQILGQGPKLLIQFQNNGVVDDSQLPKDRFSAERLKGVDSTLKIQPAKLEDSAVYLCASARGALGELFFGEGSRLTVL.

The CDR3 DNA reads as TGTGCCAGCAGTGAATATAGCCCGGGGGAGGAAAAACTGTTTTTT. The encoded protein is CASSEYSPGEEKLFF. The chain employs TRBV25-1 and TRBJ1-4, with D maybe TRBD1 (5 bases). Germline V lookup: CDR1 MGHDK, CDR2 SYGVNS. This CDR3 spans 15 amino acids. Trimming removed 0 bases from V and 8 bases from J, with 13 bases in between.

The genes are TRBV4-2 and TRBJ2-1; D perhaps matches TRBD2 (5 bases). Germline CDR1 and CDR2: LGHNA and YNFKEQ. This CDR3 spans 16 amino acids. V dropped 0 bases and J dropped 7 bases, with 16 bases sitting between them. The CDR3 region is CASSQEVPTSLNEQFF. The CDR3 DNA is TGTGCCAGCAGCCAAGAGGTCCCTACTAGTTTGAATGAGCAGTTCTTC.

The rearrangement uses TRBV4-1 and TRBJ2-3; 11 positions match TRBD2. The germline V gene has CDR1 MGHRA and CDR2 YSYEKL. Trimming took 4 bases from V and 6 from J; bases not matched to a gene: 9. The CDR3 is 16 amino acids. Written as DNA, the CDR3 is TGCGCCAGCAGCCGCCAGAGACTAGCGGGGACGGATACGCAGTATTTT. It translates to CASSRQRLAGTDTQYF.

This clone has just one count. The chain is built from TRBV20-1 and TRBJ1-1; TRBD1 might be the D (5 bases). V lost 6 bases, J lost 8 bases, and 13 bases lay in between. Germline V gene lookup returns CDR1 DFQATT and CDR2 SNEGSKA (reference sequence). The CDR3 consists of 11 residues. The CDR3: CSAGALREAFF. The DNA of the CDR3 is TGCAGTGCAGGGGCCCTCCGGGAAGCTTTCTTT.

V usage is TRBV19 and J usage is TRBJ1-5, with 7 nucleotides matching TRBD1. The CDR3 covers 13 residues. Germline CDR1 is LNHDA and CDR2 is SQIVND (reference sequence). J was trimmed by 7 bases and V by 3 bases; bases with no gene match: 3. DNA for the CDR3: TGTGCCAGTAGTATTCAGGGGGTCCAGCCCCAGCATTTT. Its protein product is CASSIQGVQPQHF.

The gene calls are TRBV5-4 and TRBJ2-5, with 11 positions matching TRBD2. Trimming at V came to 3 bases and at J to 2 bases, leaving 3 bases not matched to a gene. Germline V gene sequence: CDR1 SGHNT, CDR2 YYREEE (reference sequence). The CDR3 has 15 amino acids. CDR3 nucleotide sequence: TGTGCCAGCAGCTCCCGACTAGCGGGGCAAGAGACCCAGTACTTC. Its protein is CASSSRLAGQETQYF.